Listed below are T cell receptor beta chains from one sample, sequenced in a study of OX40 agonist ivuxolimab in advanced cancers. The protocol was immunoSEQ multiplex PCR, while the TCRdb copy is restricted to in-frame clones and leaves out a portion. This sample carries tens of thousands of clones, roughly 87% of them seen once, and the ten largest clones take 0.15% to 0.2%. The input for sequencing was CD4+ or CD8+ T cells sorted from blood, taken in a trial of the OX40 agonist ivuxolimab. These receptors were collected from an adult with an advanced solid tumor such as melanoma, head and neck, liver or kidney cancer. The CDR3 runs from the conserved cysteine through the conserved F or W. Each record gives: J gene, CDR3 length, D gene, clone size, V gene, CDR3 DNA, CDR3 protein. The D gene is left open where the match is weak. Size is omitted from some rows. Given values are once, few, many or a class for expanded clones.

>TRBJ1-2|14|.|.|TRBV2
TGTGCCAGCTGGCGGGGTGGGGGCCACTATGGCTACACCTTC
CASWRGGGHYGYTF
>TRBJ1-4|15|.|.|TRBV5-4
TGTGCCAGCAGCGTTGCCGGGACGCCTAATGAAAAACTGTTTTTT
CASSVAGTPNEKLFF
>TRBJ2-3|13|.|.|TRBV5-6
TGTGCCAGCAGCTTACTCGGAGGAGATACGCAGTATTTT
CASSLLGGDTQYF
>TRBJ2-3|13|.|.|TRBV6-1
TGTGCCAGCAATTGGCTAGCGCCAGATACGCAGTATTTT
CASNWLAPDTQYF
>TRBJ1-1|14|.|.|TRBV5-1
TGCGCCAGCAGCTTGGAAGGGTGGAACACTGAAGCTTTCTTT
CASSLEGWNTEAFF
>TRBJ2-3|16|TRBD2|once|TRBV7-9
TGTGCCAGCAGCCCACTTCCGAGCGGGGGCACAGATACGCAGTATTTT
CASSPLPSGGTDTQYF
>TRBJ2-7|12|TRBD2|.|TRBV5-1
TGCGCCAGCAGCTTGAAGCGGGGCGAGCAGTACTTC
CASSLKRGEQYF
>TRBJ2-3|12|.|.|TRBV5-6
TGTGCCAGCAGCTTGGTTCGGGATACGCAGTATTTT
CASSLVRDTQYF
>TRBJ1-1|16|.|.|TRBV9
TGTGCCAGCAGCCCCAGGGCCCAGGGGCTCAACACTGAAGCTTTCTTT
CASSPRAQGLNTEAFF
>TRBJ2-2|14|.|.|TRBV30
TGTGCCTGGGGATGGTCAGGATATAGCGGGGAGCTGTTTTTT
CAWGWSGYSGELFF
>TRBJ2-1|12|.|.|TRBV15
TGTGCCACCAGCAGAGTAAGGAATGAGCAGTTCTTC
CATSRVRNEQFF
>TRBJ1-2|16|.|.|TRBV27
TGTGCCAGCAGTCCCCTCCCGGGGGCGAGTAACTATGGCTACACCTTC
CASSPLPGASNYGYTF
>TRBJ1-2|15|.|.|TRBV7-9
TGTGCCAGCAGCTTAGACTTGGGCAGCAACTATGGCTACACCTTC
CASSLDLGSNYGYTF
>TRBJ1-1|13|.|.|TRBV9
TGTGCCAGCAGCGTAGATCAGGGCGGTGAAGCTTTCTTT
CASSVDQGGEAFF
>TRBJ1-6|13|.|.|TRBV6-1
TGTGCCAGCATAGAACAGGGCGAGGGAACCCTCCACTTT
CASIEQGEGTLHF
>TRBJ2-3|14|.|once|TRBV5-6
TGTGCCAGCAGCTTGCAAGGGAGCACAGATACGCAGTATTTT
CASSLQGSTDTQYF
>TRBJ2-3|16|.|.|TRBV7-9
TGTGCCAGCGGGGTTTCCGCCACCGTACGCACAGATACGCAGTATTTT
CASGVSATVRTDTQYF
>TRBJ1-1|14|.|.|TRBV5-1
TGCGCCAGCAGCTTGGACGGATTGAACACTGAAGCTTTCTTT
CASSLDGLNTEAFF
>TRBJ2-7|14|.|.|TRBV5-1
TGCGCCAGCAGCTTGGGTTGGGCAGGGGACGAGCAGTACTTC
CASSLGWAGDEQYF
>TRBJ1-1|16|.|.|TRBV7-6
TGTGCCAGCAGCCCCTCAATTATAGGACAGAACACTGAAGCTTTCTTT
CASSPSIIGQNTEAFF
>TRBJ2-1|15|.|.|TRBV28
TGTGCCAGCAGTTTATCTAGCGACGGCTACAATAAGCAGTTCTTC
CASSLSSDGYNKQFF
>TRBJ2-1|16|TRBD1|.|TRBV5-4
TGTGCCAGCAGCTTGGCCGGGACAGGGGACTACAATGAGCAGTTCTTC
CASSLAGTGDYNEQFF